This is a list of T cell receptor beta chains from one sample in a study of T cell responses to AZD1222 COVID-19 vaccine. Libraries were prepared by immunoSEQ multiplex PCR; TCRdb keeps only in-frame clonotypes and omits some of them. The sample consists of about 110,000 clones, 70% to 85% of them appearing once. Sequencing was performed on peripheral blood, taken on day 0 of AZD1222 vaccination. These receptors came from an adult in good health. CDR3s include the opening cysteine and the closing phenylalanine or tryptophan. Fields, in order: CDR3 DNA, CDR3 protein, V gene, clone size, D gene, J gene. The D gene is left open where the match is weak. Size is omitted from some rows. Given values are once, few, many or a class for expanded clones.

cdr3_nt: TGTGCCAGCAGCCCCCAGGGGCTAGGGACTGAAGCTTTCTTT; cdr3_aa: CASSPQGLGTEAFF; v_call: TRBV7-9; clone_size: -; d_call: -; j_call: TRBJ1-1
cdr3_nt: TGTGCCAGCACTGGGGCGGGACAGGGAACGCAGTATTTT; cdr3_aa: CASTGAGQGTQYF; v_call: TRBV12-3/TRBV12-4; clone_size: -; d_call: TRBD1; j_call: TRBJ2-3
cdr3_nt: TGTGCCAGCAGTTTCAGCACTGGCTATGGCTACACCTTC; cdr3_aa: CASSFSTGYGYTF; v_call: TRBV28; clone_size: -; d_call: -; j_call: TRBJ1-2
cdr3_nt: TGTGCCAGCAGGGACAGGACAGGAACCTACGAGCAGTACTTC; cdr3_aa: CASRDRTGTYEQYF; v_call: TRBV2; clone_size: -; d_call: TRBD1; j_call: TRBJ2-7
cdr3_nt: TGTGCCAGCAGCGCCCGGGAACAGTATAATTCACCCCTCCACTTT; cdr3_aa: CASSAREQYNSPLHF; v_call: TRBV7-8; clone_size: many; d_call: -; j_call: TRBJ1-6
cdr3_nt: TGTGCCAGCAGCTCCCCCCTGGGCGGCGGGGGGCCGGAAACCGGGGAGCTGTTTTTT; cdr3_aa: CASSSPLGGGGPETGELFF; v_call: TRBV4-2; clone_size: -; d_call: TRBD2; j_call: TRBJ2-2
cdr3_nt: TGTGCCAGCTCACCCCCACGGTCTCGGGGCGCACAAGAGACCCAGTACTTC; cdr3_aa: CASSPPRSRGAQETQYF; v_call: TRBV18; clone_size: -; d_call: -; j_call: TRBJ2-5
cdr3_nt: TGTGCCAGCAGACCTCGGGACAGCTATGGCTACACCTTC; cdr3_aa: CASRPRDSYGYTF; v_call: TRBV28; clone_size: -; d_call: TRBD1; j_call: TRBJ1-2
cdr3_nt: TGTGCCAGCAGCCACAGGGGCTCCTACGAGCAGTACTTC; cdr3_aa: CASSHRGSYEQYF; v_call: TRBV25-1; clone_size: -; d_call: TRBD1; j_call: TRBJ2-7
cdr3_nt: TGTGCCAGCAGTGAAGACCCCGGCGCCTCCGGGCAGTACTTC; cdr3_aa: CASSEDPGASGQYF; v_call: TRBV6-1; clone_size: once; d_call: -; j_call: TRBJ2-7
cdr3_nt: TGTGCCAGCAGGCGACTAGCCTTGAAGACAGATACGCAGTATTTT; cdr3_aa: CASRRLALKTDTQYF; v_call: TRBV2; clone_size: -; d_call: TRBD2; j_call: TRBJ2-3
cdr3_nt: TGCGCCAGCAGCCAGGGGGGTGCAGGCCTTTCACCCCTCCACTTT; cdr3_aa: CASSQGGAGLSPLHF; v_call: TRBV4-3; clone_size: -; d_call: -; j_call: TRBJ1-6
cdr3_nt: TGCGCCAGCAGCTCCGGACAAACGAACACCGGGGAGCTGTTTTTT; cdr3_aa: CASSSGQTNTGELFF; v_call: TRBV5-1; clone_size: -; d_call: -; j_call: TRBJ2-2
cdr3_nt: TGTGCCACCAGTGATTTTAACGGAGGCCACTACGAGCAGTACTTC; cdr3_aa: CATSDFNGGHYEQYF; v_call: TRBV24-1; clone_size: -; d_call: -; j_call: TRBJ2-7
cdr3_nt: TGTGCCACCTCTTGGGCAGGAGGCTACACCTTC; cdr3_aa: CATSWAGGYTF; v_call: TRBV2; clone_size: -; d_call: -; j_call: TRBJ1-2
cdr3_nt: TGTGCCAGCAGCTTATTCGGGGGGTCTGTCCGGGATGAGCAGTTCTTC; cdr3_aa: CASSLFGGSVRDEQFF; v_call: TRBV7-2; clone_size: -; d_call: TRBD2; j_call: TRBJ2-1
cdr3_nt: TGTGCCAGCAGCTTACATCCCGGCCGGTCACCCCTCCACTTT; cdr3_aa: CASSLHPGRSPLHF; v_call: TRBV7-9; clone_size: -; d_call: -; j_call: TRBJ1-6
cdr3_nt: TGTGCCAGCAGCATAGGAGCGACAGGGAAGTTTGAAAAACTGTTTTTT; cdr3_aa: CASSIGATGKFEKLFF; v_call: TRBV7-8; clone_size: -; d_call: TRBD1; j_call: TRBJ1-4
cdr3_nt: TGTGCCAGCAGTGAACCCCAGGCGCTAGCGGGCTACGAGCAGTACTTC; cdr3_aa: CASSEPQALAGYEQYF; v_call: TRBV6-4; clone_size: -; d_call: TRBD2; j_call: TRBJ2-7
cdr3_nt: TGTGCCAGCAGCCCTGGGGGAGCCACCATATATTTT; cdr3_aa: CASSPGGATIYF; v_call: TRBV14; clone_size: -; d_call: -; j_call: TRBJ1-3
cdr3_nt: TGTGCCAGCTCCCAGGACAGGCGGGGGATTAATCAGCCCCAGCATTTT; cdr3_aa: CASSQDRRGINQPQHF; v_call: TRBV18; clone_size: -; d_call: TRBD1; j_call: TRBJ1-5
cdr3_nt: TGTGCCAGCAGCCTAGGGGGACAGGACACGTACGAGCAGTACTTC; cdr3_aa: CASSLGGQDTYEQYF; v_call: TRBV7-8; clone_size: -; d_call: TRBD1; j_call: TRBJ2-7
cdr3_nt: TGTGCCAGCAGTGAGTCCGAGGGCTTCTACAATGAGCAGTTCTTC; cdr3_aa: CASSESEGFYNEQFF; v_call: TRBV2; clone_size: -; d_call: -; j_call: TRBJ2-1
cdr3_nt: TGTGCCAGCAGCTTAGTGTTAACGAACACCGGGGAGCTGTTTTTT; cdr3_aa: CASSLVLTNTGELFF; v_call: TRBV7-2; clone_size: -; d_call: -; j_call: TRBJ2-2
cdr3_nt: TGTGCCACCAGTGACCGGACAGGGTTTAGAGCTTTCTTT; cdr3_aa: CATSDRTGFRAFF; v_call: TRBV24-1; clone_size: -; d_call: TRBD1; j_call: TRBJ1-1
cdr3_nt: TGTGCCAGCAGCTTTGTCGGGAACTACGAGCAGTACTTC; cdr3_aa: CASSFVGNYEQYF; v_call: TRBV5-6; clone_size: -; d_call: -; j_call: TRBJ2-7
cdr3_nt: TGTGCCAGCAGCTTAACGTGGGGAAATTCACCCCTCCACTTT; cdr3_aa: CASSLTWGNSPLHF; v_call: TRBV11-2; clone_size: -; d_call: -; j_call: TRBJ1-6
cdr3_nt: TGCGCCAGCAGCGAGCTGGGAAACACCATATATTTT; cdr3_aa: CASSELGNTIYF; v_call: TRBV5-1; clone_size: -; d_call: -; j_call: TRBJ1-3
cdr3_nt: TGTGCCAGCAGCTCACAGACTTTTAATTCACCCCTCCACTTT; cdr3_aa: CASSSQTFNSPLHF; v_call: TRBV7-2; clone_size: -; d_call: -; j_call: TRBJ1-6
cdr3_nt: TGTGCCAGCAGTGATACCCTGAGCACAGATACGCAGTATTTT; cdr3_aa: CASSDTLSTDTQYF; v_call: TRBV6-1; clone_size: -; d_call: -; j_call: TRBJ2-3
cdr3_nt: TGTGCCAGCCGACTCCGGGGATCTAACACTGAAGCTTTCTTT; cdr3_aa: CASRLRGSNTEAFF; v_call: TRBV2; clone_size: -; d_call: -; j_call: TRBJ1-1
cdr3_nt: TGTGCCAGCAGCTTGAGAAATACAGGGGAGCTGTTTTTT; cdr3_aa: CASSLRNTGELFF; v_call: TRBV5-4; clone_size: -; d_call: -; j_call: TRBJ2-2
cdr3_nt: TGTGCCAGCAAGACTAGCGGGGGGCCGGCGGATACGCAGTATTTT; cdr3_aa: CASKTSGGPADTQYF; v_call: TRBV6-4; clone_size: -; d_call: TRBD2; j_call: TRBJ2-3
cdr3_nt: TGTGCCAGCAGCTTAGGGAGCCGGACCTTAGGGGCGACGGATACGCAGTATTTT; cdr3_aa: CASSLGSRTLGATDTQYF; v_call: TRBV11-2; clone_size: once; d_call: -; j_call: TRBJ2-3
cdr3_nt: TGTGCCACCAGTGATCGAAGGAGGCAGGCCAGGGAAAAACTGTTTTTT; cdr3_aa: CATSDRRRQAREKLFF; v_call: TRBV24-1; clone_size: -; d_call: -; j_call: TRBJ1-4
cdr3_nt: TGCGCCAGCAGTGACATGACAGGGCTTGGCACTGAAGCTTTCTTT; cdr3_aa: CASSDMTGLGTEAFF; v_call: TRBV10-2; clone_size: once; d_call: TRBD1; j_call: TRBJ1-1
cdr3_nt: TGTGCCAGCAGCCTACCCGGGGAGAACACTGAAGCTTTCTTT; cdr3_aa: CASSLPGENTEAFF; v_call: TRBV27; clone_size: -; d_call: -; j_call: TRBJ1-1
cdr3_nt: TGTGCCAGCAGTCCAAGTCTCGTTACCGGGGAGCTGTTTTTT; cdr3_aa: CASSPSLVTGELFF; v_call: TRBV6-4; clone_size: -; d_call: -; j_call: TRBJ2-2
cdr3_nt: TGTGCCATCATGTCAGCGGGGGGCCCAGATACGCAGTATTTT; cdr3_aa: CAIMSAGGPDTQYF; v_call: TRBV10-3; clone_size: few; d_call: TRBD2; j_call: TRBJ2-3
cdr3_nt: TGTGCCATCAGTGAATCCAGGGGTAATGAAAAACTGTTTTTT; cdr3_aa: CAISESRGNEKLFF; v_call: TRBV10-3; clone_size: -; d_call: -; j_call: TRBJ1-4
cdr3_nt: TGTGCCAGCAGCTCTCAGGGGCTCAGCTCTGGGGCCAACGTCCTGACTTTC; cdr3_aa: CASSSQGLSSGANVLTF; v_call: TRBV7-3; clone_size: few; d_call: -; j_call: TRBJ2-6
cdr3_nt: TGTGCCAGCAGCCAAGATGAGGGGCCCGATACGCAGTATTTT; cdr3_aa: CASSQDEGPDTQYF; v_call: TRBV4-2; clone_size: -; d_call: -; j_call: TRBJ2-3
cdr3_nt: TGTGCCAGCGCTGAGACAGCGTATGGCTACACCTTC; cdr3_aa: CASAETAYGYTF; v_call: TRBV18; clone_size: -; d_call: -; j_call: TRBJ1-2
cdr3_nt: TGTGCCAGCAGTTATTGGCAGGCGAACACTGAAGCTTTCTTT; cdr3_aa: CASSYWQANTEAFF; v_call: TRBV6-2/TRBV6-3; clone_size: -; d_call: -; j_call: TRBJ1-1
cdr3_nt: TGTGCCAGCAGCGTCACAGCGGGTGCCGGGGAGCTGTTTTTT; cdr3_aa: CASSVTAGAGELFF; v_call: TRBV9; clone_size: -; d_call: -; j_call: TRBJ2-2
cdr3_nt: TGTGCCTGGAGAGTCAATGAAAAACTGTTTTTT; cdr3_aa: CAWRVNEKLFF; v_call: TRBV30; clone_size: -; d_call: -; j_call: TRBJ1-4
cdr3_nt: TGTGCCAGCAGCTTAGGCAGCGCGGGGATGGGCCACGAGCAGTACTTC; cdr3_aa: CASSLGSAGMGHEQYF; v_call: TRBV5-4; clone_size: -; d_call: -; j_call: TRBJ2-7
cdr3_nt: TGTGCCAGTAGGGACCAGGGACTCGGAGAGACCCAGTACTTC; cdr3_aa: CASRDQGLGETQYF; v_call: TRBV19; clone_size: -; d_call: -; j_call: TRBJ2-5
cdr3_nt: TGTGCCAGCAGCGCAGAACTAGTGCAAGAGACCCAGTACTTC; cdr3_aa: CASSAELVQETQYF; v_call: TRBV7-8; clone_size: -; d_call: -; j_call: TRBJ2-5
cdr3_nt: TGTGCCAGCAGATTCACGGCAGGGGACACCGGGGAGCTGTTTTTT; cdr3_aa: CASRFTAGDTGELFF; v_call: TRBV11-3; clone_size: -; d_call: -; j_call: TRBJ2-2
cdr3_nt: TGCGCCAGCAGCTTAGGGGACAAACTTTGGCGGGGACTAAAAGAGACCCAGTACTTC; cdr3_aa: CASSLGDKLWRGLKETQYF; v_call: TRBV5-1; clone_size: -; d_call: -; j_call: TRBJ2-5
cdr3_nt: TGTGCCAGCATACCGCGGGGGGGCGGGGATACGCAGTATTTT; cdr3_aa: CASIPRGGGDTQYF; v_call: TRBV11-3; clone_size: -; d_call: TRBD2; j_call: TRBJ2-3
cdr3_nt: TGTGCCAGCAGGGCAACAGGGGAGGGAACTGAAGCTTTCTTT; cdr3_aa: CASRATGEGTEAFF; v_call: TRBV7-3; clone_size: -; d_call: TRBD1; j_call: TRBJ1-1
cdr3_nt: TGTGCCAGCACCTGGGACGGGAATTCACCCCTCCACTTT; cdr3_aa: CASTWDGNSPLHF; v_call: TRBV28; clone_size: -; d_call: -; j_call: TRBJ1-6